One sample yielded the 22 T cell receptor beta chains listed below, sequenced in a study of cytomegalovirus exposure and HLA in healthy donors (dated by TCRdb to about 2017). Library creation used the immunoSEQ multiplex PCR assay. TCRdb's version of the immuneACCESS table is confined to in-frame rearrangements and falls short of the full clone set. An unresolved V gene accounts for under half of the shortfall where checked; the remainder is of unknown origin. For this sample there are around 300,000 clones; around 86% appear just once. The leading ten clones occupy 1% of the sample. The sequenced material came from PBMCs. These receptors were collected from a woman in her late teens or twenties in good health and CMV-seronegative.

The V call is TRBV30, the J call TRBJ2-7, with 11 positions matching TRBD2. The CDR3 runs to 16 residues. The germline V gene encodes CDR1 GTSNPN and CDR2 SVGIG (reference sequence). Trimming cost V 1 base and J 6 bases; bases outside gene matches: 11. This CDR3 is CAWSAPKLAGEGEQYF. In nucleotides, the CDR3 is TGTGCCTGGAGTGCCCCAAAACTAGCGGGAGAAGGCGAGCAGTACTTC.

The chain couples TRBV6-1 to TRBJ2-7; a weak D match, TRBD1 (5 bases). The germline V gene encodes CDR1 MNHNS and CDR2 SASEGT. Trimming stripped 6 bases from V and 4 bases from J, with 10 bases between. This CDR3 spans 12 amino acids. The CDR3 sequence: CASRGLGYEQYF. CDR3 DNA sequence: TGTGCCAGCAGGGGGCTAGGATACGAGCAGTACTTC.

V usage is TRBV28 and J usage is TRBJ1-2, with TRBD1 matching 8 bases. The CDR3 loop spans 14 amino acids. V lost 6 bases to trimming and J lost 8 bases; unmatched junction nucleotides: 11. The germline V gene has CDR1 MDHEN and CDR2 SYDVKM. Here the CDR3 DNA reads TGTGCCAGCAGCCCGGGGCAGGGGGCGCGGGGCTACACCTTC. Translated: CASSPGQGARGYTF.

The CDR3 protein is CASSQGTGNGYGYTF. DNA for the CDR3: TGCGCCAGCAGCCAAGGAACGGGAAACGGGTATGGCTACACCTTC. The chain employs TRBV4-3 and TRBJ1-2, with D hard to call. The CDR3 length is 15 residues. V shed 1 base and J shed 5 bases, with 14 bases lying between them. Germline V gene data show CDR1 as LGHNA and CDR2 as YSLEER.

The rearrangement joins TRBV7-8 to TRBJ2-7, with 11 nucleotides matching TRBD1. The CDR3 extends over 15 amino acids. CDR1 is SGHVS, CDR2 FQNEAQ, per germline. V trimming: 5 bases; J trimming: 4 bases; junction bases outside the gene matches: 7. CDR3 sequence (DNA): TGTGCCAGCAGCATCCCAGGACAGGGGGCTTACGAGCAGTACTTC. It yields the protein CASSIPGQGAYEQYF. Supplemented by reference TRBV7-8 and TRBJ2-7, the full variable domain reads GAGVSQSPRYKVAKRGQDVALRCDPISGHVSLFWYQQALGQGPEFLTYFQNEAQLDKSGLPSDRFFAERPEGSVSTLKIQRTQQEDSAVYLCASSIPGQGAYEQYFGPGTRLTVT.

There are a few counts of this clone. The J gene is TRBJ2-7, the V gene TRBV19, with D tentatively TRBD1 (6 bases). The germline gives CDR1 LNHDA, CDR2 SQIVND (reference sequence). Trimming shortened V by 5 bases and J by 5 bases, and 7 bases separated the two germline ends. CDR3 length equals 11 residues. The CDR3 region has the DNA TGTGCCAGTAGTGACAGGAACGAGCAGTACTTC. Protein product: CASSDRNEQYF.

The V gene is TRBV12-5, the J gene TRBJ1-1; 8 positions agree with TRBD1. Germline V gene data show CDR1 as LGHNT and CDR2 as FRNRAP. CDR3 size: 15 residues. V shed 1 base, J shed 5 bases, and the junction held 6 bases outside the gene matches. The CDR3: CASGLAYRGNTEAFF. CDR3 DNA: TGTGCTAGTGGTTTGGCCTACAGGGGGAATACTGAAGCTTTCTTT.

This clone appeared a single time. The J gene is TRBJ2-7, the V gene TRBV29-1; D is possibly TRBD2 (6 bases). CDR3 length: 13 amino acids. CDR1 is SQVTM, CDR2 ANQGSEA, per germline. V was clipped by 6 bases and J by 6 bases, with 18 bases between them. The CDR3 region has the DNA TGCAGCGTCCTTGGCGGGGTTCTGGTCGAGCAGTACTTC. Its translation is CSVLGGVLVEQYF.

Here the CDR3 reads CATMVQGLFETQYF. DNA of the CDR3: TGTGCCACCATGGTACAGGGTTTGTTCGAGACCCAGTACTTC. The chain is built from TRBV6-1 and TRBJ2-5; D may be TRBD1 (6 bases). V was shortened by 10 bases and J by 5 bases, with 20 bases between the two germline ends. CDR3 length: 14 residues. Looked up from germline, CDR1 is MNHNS and CDR2 is SASEGT.

The chain joins TRBV11-2 to TRBJ1-3, with D uncertain. V was trimmed by 2 bases and J by 1 base, leaving 9 bases between them. This CDR3 region has 15 residues. In germline, CDR1 is SGHAT, CDR2 FQNNGV. The CDR3 is CASSLNSMSGNTIYF. The DNA for the CDR3 is TGTGCCAGCAGCTTAAACAGTATGTCTGGAAACACCATATATTTT.

The chain couples TRBV9 to TRBJ1-5, with unresolved D. This CDR3 has 14 amino acids. Trimming shortened V by 5 bases and J by 4 bases, and 13 bases separated the two germline ends. The germline V gene has CDR1 SGDLS and CDR2 YYNGEE. Here the CDR3 reads CASRPGRRNQPQHF. The CDR3 nucleotides read TGTGCCAGCAGGCCCGGGAGACGAAATCAGCCCCAGCATTTT. Full variable domain (outside the CDR3, taken from reference TRBV9 and TRBJ1-5): DSGVTQTPKHLITATGQRVTLRCSPRSGDLSVYWYQQSLDQGLQFLIQYYNGEERAKGNILERFSAQQFPDLHSELNLSSLELGDSALYFCASRPGRRNQPQHFGDGTRLSIL.

The chain is built from TRBV4-1 and TRBJ2-5, with 9 bases lining up with TRBD2. This CDR3 is 15 amino acids long. Germline V gene lookup returns CDR1 MGHRA and CDR2 YSYEKL. V shed 1 base and J 4 bases; nucleotides not matched to a gene: 4. CDR3 in DNA: TGCGCCAGCAGCCAAGTGGGACTAGCCCTAGAGACCCAGTACTTC. Protein: CASSQVGLALETQYF.

This clone has a single count. This chain links TRBV14 with TRBJ2-7, with 10 nucleotides matching TRBD2. There are 14 residues in the CDR3. V was clipped by 5 bases and J by 7 bases; unmatched bases: 8. CDR1 and CDR2 (germline): SGHDN, FVKESK. The CDR3 nucleotides are TGTGCCAGCAGCTCTATAGCGGGAGGAGAAGAGCAGTACTTC. Translated: CASSSIAGGEEQYF.

This chain uses TRBV6-5 with TRBJ1-5; D may be TRBD1 (6 bases). The V and J ends lost 0 bases and 3 bases respectively, with 12 bases between them. CDR1 is MNHEY, CDR2 SVGAGI, per germline. CDR3 length equals 16 residues. DNA of the CDR3: TGTGCCAGCAGTTACTCCTCCAGGGGTAACAATCAGCCCCAGCATTTT. Amino acid sequence: CASSYSSRGNNQPQHF.

The chain employs TRBV6-5 and TRBJ2-2; TRBD2 matches at 11 bases. The CDR3 runs to 15 residues. Trimming at V came to 7 bases and at J to 2 bases, leaving 3 bases not matched to a gene. From germline, CDR1 is MNHEY and CDR2 SVGAGI. The CDR3 here is CASKTSGENTGELFF. The CDR3 bases are TGTGCCAGCAAGACTAGCGGGGAAAACACCGGGGAGCTGTTTTTT.

The CDR3 spells CASSDSHPQGSNSPLHF. In DNA, the CDR3 is TGTGCCAGCAGTGACTCTCATCCCCAGGGGAGTAATTCACCCCTCCACTTT. The rearrangement uses TRBV6-4 and TRBJ1-6, with D maybe TRBD1 (6 bases). Germline V gene data show CDR1 as MRHNA and CDR2 as SNTAGT. This CDR3 is built from 17 residues. Trimming took off 0 bases at V and 6 bases at J, with 15 bases between the two ends.

The genes are TRBV6-5 and TRBJ2-2; 10 bases are a match to TRBD1. Germline V gene sequence: CDR1 MNHEY, CDR2 SVGAGI. V shed 8 bases and J 1 base; nucleotides not matched to a gene: 4. The CDR3 has 15 amino acids. The CDR3 loop reads CASGGQGRNTGELFF. The DNA for the CDR3 is TGTGCCAGCGGGGGACAGGGGCGGAACACCGGGGAGCTGTTTTTT.

The chain recombines TRBV25-1 with TRBJ1-2; 7 positions match TRBD1. The CDR3 sequence is 14 residues long. The junction had 5 bases not matched to a gene; V was cut back by 2 bases and J by 5 bases. In germline, CDR1 is MGHDK, CDR2 SYGVNS. Here the CDR3 DNA reads TGTGCCAGCAGTGAACAGGGGGTCCTTTATGGCTACACCTTC. Protein product: CASSEQGVLYGYTF.

The chain couples TRBV7-2 to TRBJ2-7, with no clear D. The CDR3 is 11 amino acids. Trimming stripped 4 bases from V and 3 bases from J, with 4 bases between. CDR1 is SGHTA, CDR2 FQGNSA, per germline. The CDR3 loop is CASSSRYEQYF. In DNA, the CDR3 is TGTGCCAGCAGCTCGCGCTACGAGCAGTACTTC.

The V and J genes are TRBV5-6 and TRBJ2-5, with D maybe TRBD2 (6 bases). Germline assignment: CDR1 SGHDT and CDR2 YYEEEE. The V end lost 4 bases, the J end lost 5 bases, and 15 bases lay between the germline ends. This CDR3 has 14 amino acids. The CDR3 nucleotides read TGTGCCAGCAGCAGGGACGGGGGTCGGGAGACCCAGTACTTC. Protein sequence: CASSRDGGRETQYF. The variable domain in full, with the rest retrieved from reference TRBV5-6 and TRBJ2-5, is DAGVTQSPTHLIKTRGQQVTLRCSPKSGHDTVSWYQQALGQGPQFIFQYYEEEERQRGNFPDRFSGHQFPNYSSELNVNALLLGDSALYLCASSRDGGRETQYFGPGTRLLVL.

This clone was picked up one time. This chain uses TRBV29-1 with TRBJ1-3, with no clear D. This CDR3 has 16 residues. CDR1 and CDR2 (germline): SQVTM, ANQGSEA. V lost 3 bases and J 0 bases, leaving 15 bases between the germline ends. For the CDR3, the DNA is TGCAGCGTTGACTCCCAGGCTAAGAGCTCTGGAAACACCATATATTTT. Protein sequence: CSVDSQAKSSGNTIYF.

The J gene is TRBJ1-2, the V gene TRBV29-1; 7 bases line up with TRBD1. The CDR3 runs to 13 residues. With 8 bases clipped from V and 3 bases from J, the junction kept 9 bases outside the gene matches. The germline V gene has CDR1 SQVTM and CDR2 ANQGSEA. The CDR3 DNA sequence: TGCAGCTTTCAAGACAGGGATTACTATGGCTACACCTTC. It translates to CSFQDRDYYGYTF.